The subject of this entry is one T cell receptor beta chain. Its cognate antigen has yet to be identified. There are no base qualities to consult, and no much larger clone falls within one base. The sample belongs to a study of post-analysis software for immune sequencing data (dated by TCRdb to about 2015). Study-wide context: Disease courses on record covered relapsing-remitting, secondary progressive and progressive-relapsing multiple sclerosis, though some patients had no subtype annotation. The multiple sclerosis patient repertoires were compared with 11 previously published healthy control repertoires from donors aged 6 to 25 years. A subset of samples was prepared in parallel using single-end sample barcoding, then pooled and co-amplified after Illumina adapter ligation.

General findings and caveats noted by the study authors: The multiple sclerosis patient group was slightly younger than the control group. Normalized Chao1 diversity was significantly lower in multiple sclerosis patients than controls, suggesting substantial peripheral T-cell clonal expansion. Roughly 5 TRBV segments, including TRBV5-6, TRBV5-1 and TRBV20-1, were significantly more frequent in patients than controls. Direct clustering with F measure revealed strong co-clustering of samples prepared in the same batch, which led to a batch-effect correction.

Library preparation used PCR. Instrument used: Illumina HiSeq 2500. To reduce PCR and sequencing biases, unique molecular identifiers were built into the TCR beta cDNA libraries. Approximately 500,000 cDNA molecules were obtained per 1 to 10 million input T cells, so each molecule approximated one T cell. The patient libraries were prepared and sequenced with the same protocol used for the earlier healthy control dataset. Within a given batch, samples were prepared together, multiplexed and sequenced on the same HiSeq lane. As for the original processing: Raw barcoded reads were processed with MIGEC, and single-read molecular identifier groups were discarded before consensus assembly and CDR3 extraction. Clonotype tables were post-analysed with VDJtools, and diversity was normalized by down-sampling all datasets to the smallest sample size. Repertoire overlap clustering matched CDR3 amino acid but not nucleotide sequences to correct batch-related cross-sample contamination. The public reads were run again by TCRdb, first through fastp at Q25 and then through MiXCR, and only productive beta chains were kept. Each CDR3 protein appears once, grouped with its most common genes and DNA. Here the V and J calls rest on TCRdb's processing, not on the authors' analysis. The table for this sample lists 350,000 to 500,000 distinct CDR3 sequences; 35% to 45% of them were counted only once. The ten largest account for about 7.6% of the sample.

The germline V gene sets CDR1 to SGHVS and CDR2 to FQNEAQ. The junction carries 17 bases between V and J, which are trimmed by 7 bases and 0 bases respectively. From its cysteine to its phenylalanine, the CDR3 spans 16 amino acids. Only the CDR3 DNA is retained, 48 bases long and in frame from the first base. TCR beta repertoires were profiled from peripheral blood of under 15 young patients with multiple sclerosis to demonstrate the VDJtools post-analysis software. Multiple sclerosis patients were children and adolescents aged about 6 to 17 years. Specimen: blood. The chain couples TRBV7-8 to TRBJ2-3, with a tentative D gene TRBD2 over 7 matching bases. The source is a girl aged 2-9 years with multiple sclerosis. The DNA sequence is TGTGCCAGCAAGAGGGGGGGGCTACTGAGCACAGATACGCAGTATTTT. Its protein reads: CASKRGGLLSTDTQYF. Here the CDR3 is joined to the reference TRBV7-8 and TRBJ2-3 genes, and the full variable domain is: GAGVSQSPRYKVAKRGQDVALRCDPISGHVSLFWYQQALGQGPEFLTYFQNEAQLDKSGLPSDRFFAERPEGSVSTLKIQRTQQEDSAVYLCASKRGGLLSTDTQYFGPGTRLTVL.